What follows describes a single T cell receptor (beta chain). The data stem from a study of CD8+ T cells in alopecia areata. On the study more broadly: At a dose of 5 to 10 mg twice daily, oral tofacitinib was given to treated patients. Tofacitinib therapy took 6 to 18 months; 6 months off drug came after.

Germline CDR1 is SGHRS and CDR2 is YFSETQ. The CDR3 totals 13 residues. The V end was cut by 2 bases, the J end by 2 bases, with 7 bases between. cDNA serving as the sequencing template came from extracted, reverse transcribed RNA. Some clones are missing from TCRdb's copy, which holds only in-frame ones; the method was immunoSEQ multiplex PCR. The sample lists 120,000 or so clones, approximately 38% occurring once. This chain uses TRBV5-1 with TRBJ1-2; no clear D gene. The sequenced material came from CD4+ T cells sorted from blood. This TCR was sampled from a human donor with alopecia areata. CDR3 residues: CASSFQDNYGYTF. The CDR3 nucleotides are TGCGCCAGCAGCTTCCAGGACAACTATGGCTACACCTTC.